Each of the 5 T cell receptor beta chains below was sequenced from the same sample in a study of CD8+CD57+ T cells in acquired aplastic anemia. Genomic DNA constituted the template upon which TCR beta VDJ and CDR3 profiling was performed. MiXCR, applied by TCRdb to the reads, yields one record per CDR3 protein. The table records approximately 81,000 distinct CDR3 sequences, about 45% of them present only once. The specimen sequenced was sorted CD4+, CD8+, or CD8+CD57+ T cells (not recorded which) from PBMCs. The receptors here all came from a human donor in good health, serving as a control.

Note on this clonotype: An end of the junction does not agree with germline; a read error may underlie this. This chain uses TRBV20-1 with TRBJ1-1; tentatively, D is TRBD1 (5 bases). From germline, CDR1 is DFQATT and CDR2 SNEGSKA (reference sequence). This CDR3 has 12 residues. CDR3 coding DNA: TGCAGTGTTAGACAGTTGAACACTGAAGCTTTCTTT. Translating gives CSVRQLNTEAFF.

This chain connects TRBV29-1 to TRBJ1-1, with D perhaps TRBD1 (6 bases). With 1 base removed from V and 5 bases from J, the gap between germline ends came to 17 bases. The length of the CDR3 is 15 residues. Germline values: CDR1 SQVTM, CDR2 ANQGSEA. The CDR3 DNA reads as TGCAGCGTTGAAGTGATCGGGCAGGGGTGGACTGAAGCTTTCTTT. It specifies CSVEVIGQGWTEAFF.

The gene calls are TRBV20-1 and TRBJ2-7; D perhaps matches TRBD1 (5 bases). This CDR3 region has 12 residues. Trimming removed 2 bases from V and 5 bases from J, with 10 bases in between. Germline V gene sequence: CDR1 DFQATT, CDR2 SNEGSKA (reference sequence). DNA for the CDR3: TGCAGTGCTAGAAGGGGTCTGGACGAGCAGTACTTC. Its translation is CSARRGLDEQYF.

This CDR3 reads CASSVTVGQAYEQYF. CDR3 nucleotides: TGTGCCAGCAGCGTAACTGTGGGACAGGCATACGAGCAGTACTTC. The chain has TRBV2 and TRBJ2-7; TRBD1 matches 8 bases. The CDR3 length is 15 residues. Germline CDR1 reads SNHLY; CDR2 reads FYNNEI. The junction had 11 bases not matched to a gene; V was cut back by 6 bases and J by 4 bases.

This clonotype was counted at least ten times. J is TRBJ2-7 and V is TRBV19; tentatively, D is TRBD2 (6 bases). This CDR3 region has 16 residues. The ends were cut back, 5 bases at V and 4 bases at J, with 21 bases in the middle. The germline CDR1 and CDR2 sequences are LNHDA and SQIVND (reference sequence). This chain's CDR3 is CASSASPGGITYEQYF. The CDR3 nucleotides read TGTGCCAGTAGTGCCTCCCCCGGAGGGATCACGTACGAGCAGTACTTC.